The 4 T cell receptor beta chains below were found in one sample sequenced in a study of shared clonotypes between healthy human individuals. TCRdb's table, derived via immunoSEQ multiplex PCR, lists solely in-frame clones and lacks some. Of 520,000 or so clones in the sample, 75% to 85% were seen once. The specimen was PBMCs. The receptors come from a woman in her thirties or forties in good health. Some clones in this sample may be carry-over from other donors' samples.

V usage is TRBV2 and J usage is TRBJ1-2, with TRBD1 matching over 8 bases. CDR3 length: 14 residues. Per the germline V gene, CDR1 is SNHLY and CDR2 is FYNNEI. Unmatched junction bases numbered 7, after V lost 6 bases and J lost 4 bases. The DNA of the CDR3 is TGTGCCAGCAGGTGGGACAGGACTGTCTATGGCTACACCTTC. Amino acid sequence: CASRWDRTVYGYTF. The full variable domain, completed using reference TRBV2 and TRBJ1-2, is EPEVTQTPSHQVTQMGQEVILRCVPISNHLYFYWYRQILGQKVEFLVSFYNNEISEKSEIFDDQFSVERPDGSNFTLKIRSTKLEDSAMYFCASRWDRTVYGYTFGSGTRLTVV.

The chain recombines TRBV11-3 with TRBJ2-1; the D gene is possibly TRBD2 (6 bases). This CDR3 comprises 15 residues. V was clipped by 1 base and J by 8 bases, with 15 bases between them. The germline V gene has CDR1 SGHNT and CDR2 YENEEA. CDR3: CASSLVGGGSDEQFF. CDR3 DNA: TGTGCCAGCAGCTTAGTGGGAGGAGGGAGCGATGAGCAGTTCTTC.

V and J are TRBV18 and TRBJ1-1; the match to TRBD1 covers 11 bases. Germline V CDR1 and CDR2: KGHSH, LQKENI. V lost 3 bases to trimming and J lost 7 bases; unmatched junction nucleotides: 1. The CDR3 runs 13 residues. In DNA form, the CDR3 reads TGTGCCAGCTCACCGGGACAGGGGGTTGAAGCTTTCTTT. Its translation: CASSPGQGVEAFF.

The chain employs TRBV21-1 and TRBJ2-7; the table calls TRBD2, which could not be checked here. TRBV21-1 is annotated as a pseudogene. The CDR3 contains 15 residues. For the CDR3, the DNA is TGTGCCAGCAAGTCTAAGAGGGAACTTCCCTGGGAGCAGTACTTC. Its protein is CASKSKRELPWEQYF.